These 22 T cell receptor beta chains originate from one sample sequenced in a study of blood T cell repertoires in COVID-19. Generated by immunoSEQ multiplex PCR, the TCRdb table keeps only in-frame clones and is missing some. Of around 440,000 clones listed, around 88% are singletons. Sequencing was carried out using peripheral blood. The origin of the receptors is a woman aged 45-65 years with COVID-19, enrolled during active disease.

The chain carries TRBV19 and TRBJ1-5; TRBD1 matches at 10 bases. This CDR3 is built from 14 residues. Germline CDR1 reads LNHDA; CDR2 reads SQIVND (reference sequence). V gave up 9 bases and J gave up 7 bases; unmatched junction bases: 9. Here the CDR3 reads CASQTRDRGQPQHF. The CDR3 nucleotides read TGTGCCAGCCAGACGCGGGACAGGGGCCAGCCCCAGCATTTT.

The V gene is TRBV5-5, the J gene TRBJ1-5; 9 nucleotides line up with TRBD1. CDR1 SGHKS and CDR2 YYEKEE come from the germline V gene (reference sequence). The CDR3 is 15 amino acids. Trimming at V came to 0 bases and at J to 7 bases, leaving 5 bases not matched to a gene. The CDR3 here is CASSLVTGGLQPQHF. CDR3 coding DNA: TGTGCCAGCAGCTTGGTGACAGGGGGATTACAGCCCCAGCATTTT.

This chain links TRBV28 with TRBJ2-1; D not certain. Germline V gives CDR1 MDHEN, CDR2 SYDVKM. The ends were cut back, 4 bases at V and 0 bases at J, with 16 bases in the middle. CDR3 length: 17 residues. In nucleotides, the CDR3 is TGTGCCAGCAGTTCAAATTCAGCGAGAAGCTCCTACAATGAGCAGTTCTTC. Protein: CASSSNSARSSYNEQFF.

The V gene is TRBV10-3, the J gene TRBJ1-1; TRBD1 matches 8 bases. The CDR3 is 14 amino acids. After removal of 3 bases from V and 3 bases from J, the junction contained 3 bases not matched to a gene. Germline V CDR1 and CDR2: ENHRY, SYGVKD. The chain's CDR3 is CAISDPTGDTEAFF. CDR3 DNA sequence: TGTGCCATCAGTGACCCGACAGGGGACACTGAAGCTTTCTTT.

This chain connects TRBV2 to TRBJ1-3, with a weak D call TRBD1 (6 bases). Trimming removed 8 bases at V and 0 bases at J, with 8 bases between. The germline V gene encodes CDR1 SNHLY and CDR2 FYNNEI. CDR3 size: 13 residues. The CDR3 coding sequence is TGTGCCAGCGGACAGTTCTCTGGAAACACCATATATTTT. Its protein is CASGQFSGNTIYF.

This chain links TRBV21-1 with TRBJ2-6; the table assigns TRBD1, which was not confirmed against the DNA. TRBV21-1 is a known pseudogene. CDR3 length equals 18 residues. The CDR3 reads CASSKFETGGSGANVLTF. The CDR3, as DNA: TGTGCCAGCAGCAAATTTGAGACAGGGGGTTCTGGGGCCAACGTCCTGACTTTC.

The chain combines TRBV5-8 with TRBJ1-5, with TRBD1 as a possible D gene (5 bases). Per the germline V gene, CDR1 is SGHTS and CDR2 is YDEGEE. This CDR3 spans 14 amino acids. Trimming stripped 2 bases from V and 6 bases from J, with 12 bases between. CDR3 region: CASSLRGNGQPQHF. DNA of the CDR3: TGTGCCAGCAGCTTACGGGGGAACGGTCAGCCCCAGCATTTT. Full variable domain (missing parts from reference TRBV5-8 and TRBJ1-5): EAGVTQSPTHLIKTRGQQATLRCSPISGHTSVYWYQQALGLGLQFLLWYDEGEERNRGNFPPRFSGRQFPNYSSELNVNALELEDSALYLCASSLRGNGQPQHFGDGTRLSIL.

The rearrangement joins TRBV5-1 to TRBJ2-7; TRBD1 matches 10 bases. The CDR3 totals 16 residues. V gave up 1 base and J gave up 5 bases; unmatched junction bases: 9. The germline V gene has CDR1 SGHRS and CDR2 YFSETQ. CDR3 bases: TGCGCCAGCAGCTTGCCTGGGAGACAGGGGGCCCACGAGCAGTACTTC. The encoded protein is CASSLPGRQGAHEQYF.

This chain joins TRBV5-1 and TRBJ2-1; 11 bases agree with TRBD2. Trimming took 4 bases from V and 0 from J; bases not matched to a gene: 6. The CDR3 has 17 amino acids. Germline CDR1 SGHRS, CDR2 YFSETQ. CDR3 DNA sequence: TGCGCCAGCAGCCAAGACCTAGCGGGGGGCTCCTACAATGAGCAGTTCTTC. Translating gives CASSQDLAGGSYNEQFF.

The chain joins TRBV3-1 (or the pseudogene TRBV3-2) to TRBJ2-7; TRBD1 matches 9 bases. Germline V gene data show CDR1 as LGHDT and CDR2 as YNNKEL (reference sequence). With V trimmed by 3 bases and J by 6 bases, 9 bases remained unmatched. The CDR3 has 15 amino acids. CDR3 residues: CASSHSGTGLVEQYF. The DNA of the CDR3 is TGTGCCAGCAGCCACTCCGGGACAGGGTTGGTCGAGCAGTACTTC.

The rearrangement uses TRBV9 and TRBJ1-2, with 7 bases lining up with TRBD1. The germline V gene has CDR1 SGDLS and CDR2 YYNGEE. V shed 3 bases and J 8 bases; nucleotides not matched to a gene: 13. The CDR3 sequence is 15 residues long. CDR3 bases: TGTGCCAGCAGCGCCGCCTCTACAGGGGAGAGAGGCTACACCTTC. Its translation: CASSAASTGERGYTF.

This chain uses TRBV7-2 with TRBJ1-1; D remains unclear. Trimming took 0 bases from V and 5 from J, leaving 10 bases between them. The CDR3 covers 14 residues. CDR1 SGHTA and CDR2 FQGNSA come from the germline V gene. The CDR3 nucleotides read TGTGCCAGCAGCTTAGCAATGGGGAGGACTGAAGCTTTCTTT. This translates into CASSLAMGRTEAFF.

V and J are TRBV4-1 and TRBJ2-7; 12 nucleotides line up with TRBD2. The CDR3 extends over 17 amino acids. J lost 0 bases, V lost 1 base, and 4 bases had no gene match. Germline lookup yields CDR1 MGHRA and CDR2 YSYEKL. The CDR3 here is CASSQGVLAGGSYEQYF. In DNA, the CDR3 is TGCGCCAGCAGCCAAGGAGTACTAGCGGGGGGCTCCTACGAGCAGTACTTC.

The rearrangement links TRBV5-6 to TRBJ2-1; D unresolved. The CDR3 is made up of 13 amino acids. Germline V gives CDR1 SGHDT, CDR2 YYEEEE. Deletions cut 0 bases from V and 7 bases from J, with 8 bases between. Written as DNA, the CDR3 is TGTGCCAGCAGCTTGGAACGGCGGAATGAGCAGTTCTTC. The encoded protein is CASSLERRNEQFF.

The chain links TRBV6-5 to TRBJ2-2, with D tentatively TRBD2 (6 bases). V was trimmed by 2 bases and J by 7 bases, leaving 8 bases between them. CDR1 and CDR2 (germline): MNHEY, SVGAGI. The CDR3 sequence is 13 residues long. The CDR3 protein is CASSYRGIGELFF. DNA of the CDR3: TGTGCCAGCAGTTACCGGGGGATCGGGGAGCTGTTTTTT.

The chain has TRBV7-9 and TRBJ2-3; D remains unclear. The V gene lost 6 bases and the J gene lost 1 base, with 14 bases spanning the gap. The CDR3 has 15 amino acids. Germline assignment: CDR1 SEHNR and CDR2 FQNEAQ (reference sequence). DNA for the CDR3: TGTGCCAGCAGTACTGCTGGCCGGGGCACAGATACGCAGTATTTT. Translating it yields CASSTAGRGTDTQYF.

V and J are TRBV5-6 and TRBJ1-5; D is unclear. In germline, CDR1 is SGHDT, CDR2 YYEEEE. Trimming left V 3 bases short and J 7 bases short, with 17 bases between. CDR3 length: 15 amino acids. Here the CDR3 reads CASSSWRAAVQPQHF. The DNA of the CDR3 is TGTGCCAGCAGCTCGTGGCGGGCCGCGGTCCAGCCCCAGCATTTT.

The chain couples TRBV12-3 or TRBV12-4 to TRBJ2-1, with TRBD2 identical over 9 bases. The junction had 9 bases not matched to a gene; V was cut back by 5 bases and J by 13 bases. The CDR3 has 13 residues. The CDR3 DNA sequence: TGTGCCAGCAGTCCGCTGCGGGGGGGGCGACAGTTCTTC. It encodes CASSPLRGGRQFF.

This chain links TRBV7-2 with TRBJ2-2; the D is unclear. The CDR3 is made up of 11 amino acids. Germline lookup yields CDR1 SGHTA and CDR2 FQGNSA. Deletions cut 6 bases from V and 5 bases from J, with 4 bases between. The CDR3 region is CASSKTGELFF. In DNA form, the CDR3 reads TGTGCCAGCAGTAAAACCGGGGAGCTGTTTTTT. The whole variable domain, remainder taken from reference TRBV7-2 and TRBJ2-2, is GAGVSQSPSNKVTEKGKDVELRCDPISGHTALYWYRQSLGQGLEFLIYFQGNSAPDKSGLPSDRFSAERTGGSVSTLTIQRTQQEDSAVYLCASSKTGELFFGEGSRLTVL.

Regarding this clone: This may come from a read error, since a much larger clone is one base off. This chain connects TRBV12-3 or TRBV12-4 to TRBJ2-7; D remains ambiguous. Between the trimmed V and J ends, which lost 6 bases and 2 bases, there was a span of 5 bases. The CDR3 totals 11 residues. DNA of the CDR3: TGTGCCAGCAGCCCTACCTACGAGCAGTACTTC. Protein: CASSPTYEQYF.

Written as DNA, the CDR3 is TGTGCCAGCAGTTACGAGGGGGCCAGGGAAAAACTGTTTTTT. Its translation: CASSYEGAREKLFF. The chain joins TRBV6-6 to TRBJ1-4; TRBD1 aligns across 7 bases. The CDR3 sequence is 14 residues long. Looked up from germline, CDR1 is MNHNY and CDR2 is SVGAGI (reference sequence). The V segment lost 2 bases and the J segment 8 bases; nucleotides outside the gene matches: 5.

The V call is TRBV6-5, the J call TRBJ1-2, with TRBD1 as a possible D gene (5 bases). This CDR3 contains 14 residues. V lost 6 bases and J 8 bases, leaving 19 bases between the germline ends. The V gene's germline CDR1 is MNHEY and CDR2 SVGAGI. The CDR3 region is CASSVIQGLGGYTF. The DNA for the CDR3 is TGTGCCAGCAGCGTGATCCAGGGATTGGGGGGCTACACCTTC.